The present T cell receptor beta chain was sequenced within a study of blood T cells in healthy people across ages. Findings of the study overall: Calculation of diversity from one million T cells yielded estimates considered to be underestimates.

Remarks on this clonotype: What it binds is unknown.

V was shortened by 3 bases and J by 1 base, with 10 bases between the two germline ends. Germline CDR1 KGHDR, CDR2 SFDVKD. The CDR3 consists of 15 residues. Per sample, at least 6 micrograms of total RNA were extracted. Using a J-beta primer mix together with a sample-barcoded 5' primer, a second PCR was run for about 7 to 12 cycles. Every single cDNA molecule received a tag from a template-switch adaptor with 12 random nucleotides. One entry per CDR3 protein, called by TCRdb with MiXCR from the 5' RACE reads. The sample shows approximately 800,000 distinct CDR3 sequences, 46% of them seen only once. The J gene is TRBJ2-3, the V gene TRBV24-1; no clear D. The TCR was taken from a man of 80 years or more in good health. The sample was blood. The CDR3 is CATSDILRGTDTQYF. DNA of the CDR3: TGTGCCACCAGTGATATACTTAGGGGCACAGATACGCAGTATTTT.